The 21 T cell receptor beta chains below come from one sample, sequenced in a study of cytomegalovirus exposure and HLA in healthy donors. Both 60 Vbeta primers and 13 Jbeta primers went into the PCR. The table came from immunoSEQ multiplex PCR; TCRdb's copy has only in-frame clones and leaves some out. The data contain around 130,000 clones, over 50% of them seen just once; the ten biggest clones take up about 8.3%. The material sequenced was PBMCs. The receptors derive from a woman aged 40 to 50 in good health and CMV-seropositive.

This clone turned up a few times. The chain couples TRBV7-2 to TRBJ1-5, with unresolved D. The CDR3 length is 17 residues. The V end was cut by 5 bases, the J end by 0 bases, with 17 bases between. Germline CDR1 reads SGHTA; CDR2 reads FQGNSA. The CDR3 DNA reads TGTGCCAGCAGCCCTACACAAGACAAGTATAGCAATCAGCCCCAGCATTTT. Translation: CASSPTQDKYSNQPQHF.

As DNA, the CDR3 is TGTGCCAGCAGTCGCTCGAGCTTTGCGGGAGGGCCCCGGGAGACCCAGTACTTC. Protein: CASSRSSFAGGPRETQYF. The J gene is TRBJ2-5, the V gene TRBV27, with 9 bases that match TRBD2. The CDR3 runs to 18 residues. Germline V gene lookup returns CDR1 MNHEY and CDR2 SMNVEV (reference sequence). V dropped 5 bases and J dropped 5; count of bases not matched to a gene: 18.

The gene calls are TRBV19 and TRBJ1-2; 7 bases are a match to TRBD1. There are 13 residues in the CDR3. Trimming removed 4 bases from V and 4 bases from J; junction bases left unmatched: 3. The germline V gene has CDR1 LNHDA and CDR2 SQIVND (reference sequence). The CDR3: CASSRDSGYGYTF. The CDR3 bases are TGTGCCAGTAGTAGGGACAGTGGCTATGGCTACACCTTC.

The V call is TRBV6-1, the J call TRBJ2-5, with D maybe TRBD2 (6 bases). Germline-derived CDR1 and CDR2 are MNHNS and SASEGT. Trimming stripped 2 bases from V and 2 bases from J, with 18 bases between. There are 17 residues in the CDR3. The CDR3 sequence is CASSEKPGGYLQETQYF. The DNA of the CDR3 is TGTGCCAGCAGTGAAAAACCCGGGGGATACTTACAAGAGACCCAGTACTTC.

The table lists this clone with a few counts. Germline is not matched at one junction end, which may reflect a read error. CDR3: CASSPRSGEGVYGYPF. The CDR3 region has the DNA TGTGCCAGCAGCCCCCGATCCGGTGAGGGAGTATACGGCTACCCCTTC. V gene TRBV9 combines with J gene TRBJ1-2; the D is unclear. The CDR3 has 16 residues. Germline CDR1 reads SGDLS; CDR2 reads YYNGEE.

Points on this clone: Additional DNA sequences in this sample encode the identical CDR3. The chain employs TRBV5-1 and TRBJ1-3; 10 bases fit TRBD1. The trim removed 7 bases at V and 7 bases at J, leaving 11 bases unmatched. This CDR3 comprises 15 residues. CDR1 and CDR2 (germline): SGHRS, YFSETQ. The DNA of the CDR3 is TGCGCCAGCCGACGGACAGGGGGAGAGGGGAACACCATATATTTT. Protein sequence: CASRRTGGEGNTIYF.

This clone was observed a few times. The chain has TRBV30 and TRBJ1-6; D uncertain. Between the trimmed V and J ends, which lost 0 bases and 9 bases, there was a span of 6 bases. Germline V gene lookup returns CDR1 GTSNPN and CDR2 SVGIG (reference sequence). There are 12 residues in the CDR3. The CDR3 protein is CAWSVEVSPLHF. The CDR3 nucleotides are TGTGCCTGGAGTGTAGAGGTTTCACCCCTCCACTTT.

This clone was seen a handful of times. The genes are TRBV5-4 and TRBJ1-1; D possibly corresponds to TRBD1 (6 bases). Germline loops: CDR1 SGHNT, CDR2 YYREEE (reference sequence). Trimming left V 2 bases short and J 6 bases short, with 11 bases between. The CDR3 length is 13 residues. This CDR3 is CASSFQGIAEAFF. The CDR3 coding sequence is TGTGCCAGCAGCTTCCAGGGGATCGCTGAAGCTTTCTTT. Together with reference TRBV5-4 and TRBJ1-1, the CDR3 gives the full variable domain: ETGVTQSPTHLIKTRGQQVTLRCSSQSGHNTVSWYQQALGQGPQFIFQYYREEENGRGNFPPRFSGLQFPNYSSELNVNALELDDSALYLCASSFQGIAEAFFGQGTRLTVV.

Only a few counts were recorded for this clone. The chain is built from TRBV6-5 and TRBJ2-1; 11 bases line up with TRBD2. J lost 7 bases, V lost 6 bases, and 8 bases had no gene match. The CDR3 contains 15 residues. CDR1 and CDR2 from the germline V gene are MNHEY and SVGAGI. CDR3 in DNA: TGTGCCAGCAGGCCACTAGCGGGGGTTGTGAATGAGCAGTTCTTC. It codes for CASRPLAGVVNEQFF.

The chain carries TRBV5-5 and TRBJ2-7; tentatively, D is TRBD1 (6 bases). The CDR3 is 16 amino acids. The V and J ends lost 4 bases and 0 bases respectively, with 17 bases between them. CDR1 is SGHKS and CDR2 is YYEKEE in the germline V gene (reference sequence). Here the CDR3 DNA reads TGTGCCAGCAGCCCCTTGAGGGGGTCCTCCTCCTACGAGCAGTACTTC. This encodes CASSPLRGSSSYEQYF.

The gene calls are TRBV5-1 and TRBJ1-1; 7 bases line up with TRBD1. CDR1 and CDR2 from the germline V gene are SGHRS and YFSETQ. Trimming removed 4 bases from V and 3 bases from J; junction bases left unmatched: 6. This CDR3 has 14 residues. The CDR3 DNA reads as TGCGCCAGCAGCGGCTCGACAGGGCACACTGAAGCTTTCTTT. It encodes CASSGSTGHTEAFF.

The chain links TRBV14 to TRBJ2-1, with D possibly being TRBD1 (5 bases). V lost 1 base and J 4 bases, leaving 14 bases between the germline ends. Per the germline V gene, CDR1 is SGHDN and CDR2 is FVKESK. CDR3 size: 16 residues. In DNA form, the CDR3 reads TGTGCCAGCAGCCAAGGCGGAGTTGGGGCATACAATGAGCAGTTCTTC. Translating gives CASSQGGVGAYNEQFF.

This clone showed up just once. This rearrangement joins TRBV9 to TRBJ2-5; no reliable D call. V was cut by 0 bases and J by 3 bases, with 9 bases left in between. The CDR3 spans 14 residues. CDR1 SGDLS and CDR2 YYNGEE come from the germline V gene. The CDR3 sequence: CASSVGVGEETQYF. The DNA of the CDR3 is TGTGCCAGCAGCGTAGGCGTCGGTGAAGAGACCCAGTACTTC.

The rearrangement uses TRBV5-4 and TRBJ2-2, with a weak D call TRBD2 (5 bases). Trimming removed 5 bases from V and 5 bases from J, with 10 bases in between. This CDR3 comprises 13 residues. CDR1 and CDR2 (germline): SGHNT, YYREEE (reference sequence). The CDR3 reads CASSKGGTGELFF. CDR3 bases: TGTGCCAGCAGTAAGGGCGGGACCGGGGAGCTGTTTTTT.

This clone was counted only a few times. CDR3 nucleotides: TGTGCCAGCAGTGAAAGGGACAGGGGGTTGAACACTGAAGCTTTCTTT. Protein sequence: CASSERDRGLNTEAFF. This chain connects TRBV6-1 to TRBJ1-1; 11 bases map to TRBD1. Germline CDR1 MNHNS, CDR2 SASEGT. This CDR3 region has 16 residues. J gave up 0 bases and V 2 bases, and 2 bases lay outside the gene matches.

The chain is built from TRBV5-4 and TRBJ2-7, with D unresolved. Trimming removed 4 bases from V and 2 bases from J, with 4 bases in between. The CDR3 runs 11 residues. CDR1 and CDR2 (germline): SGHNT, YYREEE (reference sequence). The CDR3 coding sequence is TGTGCCAGCAGCCGAGCCTACGAGCAGTACTTC. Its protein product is CASSRAYEQYF. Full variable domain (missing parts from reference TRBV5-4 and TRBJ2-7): ETGVTQSPTHLIKTRGQQVTLRCSSQSGHNTVSWYQQALGQGPQFIFQYYREEENGRGNFPPRFSGLQFPNYSSELNVNALELDDSALYLCASSRAYEQYFGPGTRLTVT.

CDR3 DNA sequence: TGTGCCAGCTCACCGGCCTCCAGCGGGGGCAGAGAGACCCAGTACTTC. The encoded protein is CASSPASSGGRETQYF. The chain combines TRBV18 with TRBJ2-5; 8 nucleotides agree with TRBD2. Unmatched junction bases numbered 10, after V lost 3 bases and J lost 4 bases. Germline V gene lookup returns CDR1 KGHSH and CDR2 LQKENI. CDR3 size: 16 residues. Full variable domain (missing parts from reference TRBV18 and TRBJ2-5): NAGVMQNPRHLVRRRGQEARLRCSPMKGHSHVYWYRQLPEEGLKFMVYLQKENIIDESGMPKERFSAEFPKEGPSILRIQQVVRGDSAAYFCASSPASSGGRETQYFGPGTRLLVL.

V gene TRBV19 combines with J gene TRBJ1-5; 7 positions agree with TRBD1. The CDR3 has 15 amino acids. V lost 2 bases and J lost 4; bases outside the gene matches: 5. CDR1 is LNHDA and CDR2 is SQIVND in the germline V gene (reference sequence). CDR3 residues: CASSILGQRNQPQHF. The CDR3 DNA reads TGTGCCAGTAGTATACTGGGACAGCGGAATCAGCCCCAGCATTTT.

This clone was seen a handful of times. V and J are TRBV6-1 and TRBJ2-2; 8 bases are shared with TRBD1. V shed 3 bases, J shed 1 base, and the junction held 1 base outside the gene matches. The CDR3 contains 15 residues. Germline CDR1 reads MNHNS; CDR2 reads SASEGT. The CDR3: CASSEGTGNTGELFF. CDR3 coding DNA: TGTGCCAGCAGTGAGGGGACAGGGAACACCGGGGAGCTGTTTTTT.

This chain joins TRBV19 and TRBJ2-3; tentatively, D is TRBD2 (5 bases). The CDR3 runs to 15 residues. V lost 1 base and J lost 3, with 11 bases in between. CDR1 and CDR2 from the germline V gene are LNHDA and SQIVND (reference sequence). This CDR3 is CASSIGKRETDTQYF. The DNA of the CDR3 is TGTGCCAGTAGTATAGGCAAGAGGGAAACAGATACGCAGTATTTT.

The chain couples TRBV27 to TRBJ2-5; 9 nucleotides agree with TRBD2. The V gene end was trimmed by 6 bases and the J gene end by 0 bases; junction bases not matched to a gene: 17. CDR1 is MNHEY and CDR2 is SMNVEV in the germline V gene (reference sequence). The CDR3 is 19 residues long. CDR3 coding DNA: TGTGCCAGCAGCAAACATCGTGGGACTAGCAAAGACTACCAAGAGACCCAGTACTTC. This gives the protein CASSKHRGTSKDYQETQYF.